The 23 T cell receptor beta chains given below trace back to one sample, sequenced in a study of blood T cell repertoires in COVID-19. The data were produced by immunoSEQ multiplex PCR, yet TCRdb's version contains in-frame clones alone and is incomplete. The sample yields 70,000 to 90,000 clones, 88% seen once. Sample: peripheral blood. The receptor set was obtained from a human donor in a cohort sampled during active COVID-19.

V is TRBV5-1 and J is TRBJ1-1; D gene unclear. Germline V gives CDR1 SGHRS, CDR2 YFSETQ. Trimming removed 2 bases at V and 1 base at J, with 12 bases between. This CDR3 has 15 residues. The CDR3 DNA reads TGCGCCAGCAGCTTCGCCGGGGATTCGAACACTGAAGCTTTCTTT. This encodes CASSFAGDSNTEAFF.

V and J are TRBV27 and TRBJ2-7, with D uncertain. The CDR3 has 12 amino acids. Germline V CDR1 and CDR2: MNHEY, SMNVEV (reference sequence). V was trimmed by 5 bases and J by 3 bases, leaving 8 bases between them. CDR3 DNA: TGTGCCAGCAGTGCATCGGGCTACGAGCAGTACTTC. Its protein product is CASSASGYEQYF.

The CDR3 here is CASSLEVGGNTGELFF. The DNA of the CDR3 is TGTGCCAGCAGCTTGGAGGTAGGGGGCAACACCGGGGAGCTGTTTTTT. The V gene is TRBV5-4, the J gene TRBJ2-2, with 7 bases identical to TRBD1. V dropped 0 bases and J dropped 2; count of bases not matched to a gene: 4. Germline loops: CDR1 SGHNT, CDR2 YYREEE (reference sequence). CDR3 length equals 16 residues.

The chain carries TRBV7-2 and TRBJ2-1; TRBD2 aligns across 10 bases. V lost 5 bases to trimming and J lost 6 bases; unmatched junction nucleotides: 7. CDR3 length equals 15 residues. Per the germline V gene, CDR1 is SGHTA and CDR2 is FQGNSA. In nucleotides, the CDR3 is TGTGCCAGCAGCCCATCCGTAGCGGGGGGCAATGAGCAGTTCTTC. Residues: CASSPSVAGGNEQFF.

This chain connects TRBV28 to TRBJ1-2, with TRBD1 identical over 7 bases. There are 14 residues in the CDR3. Looked up from germline, CDR1 is MDHEN and CDR2 is SYDVKM. V lost 6 bases and J lost 2; bases outside the gene matches: 6. This CDR3 reads CASSPDRTNYGYTF. Here the CDR3 DNA reads TGTGCCAGCAGCCCGGACAGGACGAACTATGGCTACACCTTC.

J is TRBJ2-5 and V is TRBV18; 7 bases fit TRBD1. Looked up from germline, CDR1 is KGHSH and CDR2 is LQKENI. With 4 bases clipped from V and 4 bases from J, the junction kept 9 bases outside the gene matches. This CDR3 spans 15 amino acids. The chain's CDR3 is CASSRQGSAAETQYF. The CDR3 DNA reads as TGTGCCAGCTCACGACAGGGCTCCGCCGCAGAGACCCAGTACTTC.

This chain links TRBV9 with TRBJ2-7, with 10 bases that match TRBD1. V dropped 0 bases and J dropped 5; count of bases not matched to a gene: 8. CDR3 length: 16 amino acids. Looked up from germline, CDR1 is SGDLS and CDR2 is YYNGEE. The CDR3: CASSVEAGTGVHEQYF. As DNA, the CDR3 is TGTGCCAGCAGCGTAGAAGCCGGGACAGGGGTGCACGAGCAGTACTTC.

The rearrangement uses TRBV30 and TRBJ1-1, with no clear D. The V end was cut by 0 bases, the J end by 4 bases, with 9 bases between. In germline, CDR1 is GTSNPN, CDR2 SVGIG (reference sequence). The CDR3 totals 13 residues. The CDR3 region is CAWSVGGSTEAFF. CDR3 coding DNA: TGTGCCTGGAGTGTAGGCGGTAGCACTGAAGCTTTCTTT.

The chain couples TRBV6-5 to TRBJ2-3, with TRBD2 matching over 8 bases. Germline loops: CDR1 MNHEY, CDR2 SVGAGI. CDR3 length equals 13 residues. V was pared by 9 bases and J by 1 base, with 3 bases of the junction left unmatched. The CDR3 loop is CASLLAGTDTQYF. For the CDR3, the DNA is TGTGCCAGTCTACTAGCGGGCACAGATACGCAGTATTTT.

The chain employs TRBV6-5 and TRBJ2-5; weak D call: TRBD2 (6 bases). Germline V gene lookup returns CDR1 MNHEY and CDR2 SVGAGI. Trimming took off 5 bases at V and 5 bases at J, with 18 bases between the two ends. The CDR3 is made up of 15 amino acids. The CDR3, as DNA: TGTGCCAGCAGTCCCTCTCTGACCAGCGGGGAGACCCAGTACTTC. It codes for CASSPSLTSGETQYF.

This chain joins TRBV28 and TRBJ2-1; TRBD2 agrees at 12 bases. The germline CDR1 and CDR2 sequences are MDHEN and SYDVKM. CDR3 length: 16 amino acids. The ends lost 5 bases at V and 9 bases at J; junction bases unmatched: 11. The CDR3 spells CASSLPGLAGSGEQFF. CDR3 coding DNA: TGTGCCAGCAGTCTACCAGGACTAGCGGGATCGGGTGAGCAGTTCTTC.

The rearrangement joins TRBV6-5 to TRBJ2-1; 9 bases align to TRBD1. V was pared by 8 bases and J by 0 bases, with 5 bases of the junction left unmatched. Germline CDR1 MNHEY, CDR2 SVGAGI. The CDR3 totals 15 residues. The CDR3 coding sequence is TGTGCCAGCGGGGGGACAGGGAGCTCCTACAATGAGCAGTTCTTC. This translates into CASGGTGSSYNEQFF.

This chain links TRBV10-3 with TRBJ2-3; 8 bases align to TRBD1. Trimming cost V 10 bases and J 4 bases; bases outside gene matches: 7. Germline CDR1 reads ENHRY; CDR2 reads SYGVKD. The CDR3 loop spans 13 amino acids. This chain's CDR3 is CASADRVADTQYF. The CDR3 DNA follows: TGTGCCAGCGCGGACAGGGTGGCAGATACGCAGTATTTT.

The rearrangement uses TRBV29-1 and TRBJ2-1; no clear D gene. V shed 4 bases and J shed 12 bases, with 7 bases lying between them. Germline loops: CDR1 SQVTM, CDR2 ANQGSEA. This CDR3 contains 9 residues. CDR3 loop: CSVGIGQFF. The CDR3 DNA reads as TGCAGCGTTGGTATCGGGCAGTTCTTC.

The chain combines TRBV28 with TRBJ1-2; weak D call: TRBD1 (5 bases). The V gene's germline CDR1 is MDHEN and CDR2 SYDVKM. This CDR3 has 16 amino acids. V lost 2 bases, J lost 7 bases, and 20 bases lay in between. The CDR3 DNA is TGTGCCAGCAGTTTAGGTGGTTTGGGGGGTTCAGGTGGCTACACCTTC. Translated, it gives CASSLGGLGGSGGYTF.

This chain joins TRBV4-3 and TRBJ2-7; D not resolved. Germline CDR1 reads LGHNA; CDR2 reads YSLEER. This CDR3 region has 16 residues. V was shortened by 0 bases and J by 1 base, with 13 bases between the two germline ends. The DNA of the CDR3 is TGCGCCAGCAGCCAAGATGCACTCGGTCGTTCCTACGAGCAGTACTTC. It yields the protein CASSQDALGRSYEQYF.

V usage is TRBV28 and J usage is TRBJ1-2; 7 bases map to TRBD1. The J segment lost 2 bases and the V segment lost 5 bases, leaving 8 bases of the junction unmatched. The CDR3 covers 15 residues. Per germline, CDR1 MDHEN and CDR2 SYDVKM. The CDR3 nucleotides read TGTGCCAGCAGTCCCGGATCAGGGGGAAACTATGGCTACACCTTC. Its translation: CASSPGSGGNYGYTF.

The genes are TRBV18 and TRBJ2-2; 7 positions match TRBD1. The junction had 6 bases not matched to a gene; V was cut back by 3 bases and J by 2 bases. The CDR3 has 16 residues. The V gene's germline CDR1 is KGHSH and CDR2 LQKENI. In nucleotides, the CDR3 is TGTGCCAGCTCACCTACCGGGACAGCAAACACCGGGGAGCTGTTTTTT. Its translation: CASSPTGTANTGELFF.

V and J are TRBV24-1 and TRBJ2-5, with 8 bases identical to TRBD1. CDR1 and CDR2 from the germline V gene are KGHDR and SFDVKD. The V gene end was trimmed by 3 bases and the J gene end by 5 bases; junction bases not matched to a gene: 4. The CDR3 has 14 amino acids. The CDR3: CATSDPGGRETQYF. In DNA form, the CDR3 reads TGTGCCACCAGTGATCCAGGGGGCAGGGAGACCCAGTACTTC.

The CDR3 DNA sequence: TGTGCCAGCAGCTATCCTAGCCGAACAGGGGAGCAGTACTTC. It codes for CASSYPSRTGEQYF. The rearrangement links TRBV5-5 to TRBJ2-7; possibly TRBD1 for D (6 bases). From germline, CDR1 is SGHKS and CDR2 YYEKEE (reference sequence). This CDR3 has 14 amino acids. The V gene lost 3 bases and the J gene lost 7 bases, with 17 bases spanning the gap.

The DNA for the CDR3 is TGTGCCAGCAGTGCCCAGCGGGGGTACAATGAGCAGTTCTTC. It encodes CASSAQRGYNEQFF. V usage is TRBV27 and J usage is TRBJ2-1; 8 nucleotides line up with TRBD2. In germline, CDR1 is MNHEY, CDR2 SMNVEV (reference sequence). The CDR3 covers 14 residues. V lost 5 bases and J lost 4; bases outside the gene matches: 4.

In its sample, this clone was seen once. The rearrangement uses TRBV5-1 and TRBJ1-2; D uncertain. CDR1 SGHRS and CDR2 YFSETQ come from the germline V gene. Trimming removed 4 bases from V and 0 bases from J, with 13 bases in between. There are 15 residues in the CDR3. The CDR3 is CASSHLSDPNYGYTF. The CDR3 DNA reads TGCGCCAGCAGCCACCTCAGCGACCCTAACTATGGCTACACCTTC.

V is TRBV11-3 and J is TRBJ2-5, with a tentative D call TRBD2 (6 bases). V gave up 0 bases and J gave up 4 bases, with 12 bases separating them. The CDR3 contains 15 residues. The germline V gene has CDR1 SGHNT and CDR2 YENEEA. The CDR3 spells CASSLDGRGGETQYF. The CDR3 DNA reads as TGTGCCAGCAGCTTAGATGGGCGGGGCGGAGAGACCCAGTACTTC.